These 11 T cell receptor beta chains came from one sample sequenced in a study of STAT5B mutations in CD4+ large granular lymphocyte leukemia (dated by TCRdb to between 2020 and 2023). Libraries were made using the immunoSEQ multiplex PCR assay. TCRdb re-hosts the immuneACCESS table, in-frame sequences only. Its copies lack some clones; in the studies checked, an unresolved V gene accounts for under half of them, and the cause for the rest is not known. The sample has roughly 48,000 clones on record, about 70% of them singletons. Together, the top ten hold 1.5% of the sample. What was sequenced was CD4+ T cells from blood buffy coats. These receptors were collected from a human donor in good health.

The genes are TRBV7-8 and TRBJ2-2; 7 nucleotides align to TRBD1. V was clipped by 5 bases and J by 4 bases; unmatched bases: 7. CDR1 is SGHVS and CDR2 is FQNEAQ in the germline V gene. The length of the CDR3 is 15 residues. The CDR3 bases are TGTGCCAGCAGCATCAGGGGGATGCCCACCGGGGAGCTGTTTTTT. Protein product: CASSIRGMPTGELFF.

The J gene is TRBJ2-5, the V gene TRBV7-2; D is undetermined. Germline values: CDR1 SGHTA, CDR2 FQGNSA. The V end was cut by 1 base, the J end by 5 bases, with 11 bases between. The CDR3 runs to 14 residues. CDR3 bases: TGTGCCAGCAGCTTAGGCCCGCTTGGGGAGACCCAGTACTTC. It is translated as CASSLGPLGETQYF.

V usage is TRBV4-2 and J usage is TRBJ1-5; no reliable D call. Germline CDR1 reads LGHNA; CDR2 reads YNFKEQ. CDR3 length: 15 amino acids. Trimming took 4 bases from V and 3 from J, leaving 13 bases between them. The CDR3 nucleotides are TGTGCCAGCAGCCTTAAGGTAGATCCCAATCAGCCCCAGCATTTT. Translated, it gives CASSLKVDPNQPQHF.

The chain joins TRBV9 to TRBJ2-3, with 8 positions matching TRBD2. With V trimmed by 0 bases and J by 4 bases, 7 bases remained unmatched. There are 16 residues in the CDR3. Per germline, CDR1 SGDLS and CDR2 YYNGEE. The CDR3 is CASSVAWRGVADTQYF. DNA of the CDR3: TGTGCCAGCAGCGTAGCCTGGCGGGGGGTCGCAGATACGCAGTATTTT. The full variable domain, rest sourced from reference TRBV9 and TRBJ2-3, is DSGVTQTPKHLITATGQRVTLRCSPRSGDLSVYWYQQSLDQGLQFLIQYYNGEERAKGNILERFSAQQFPDLHSELNLSSLELGDSALYFCASSVAWRGVADTQYFGPGTRLTVL.

This clone was observed a handful of times. This chain uses TRBV6-5 with TRBJ1-1, with D uncertain. Trimming left V 0 bases short and J 4 bases short, with 9 bases between. The CDR3 is 14 residues long. Germline lookup yields CDR1 MNHEY and CDR2 SVGAGI. The CDR3 here is CASSYSLGATEAFF. Written as DNA, the CDR3 is TGTGCCAGCAGTTACTCATTGGGTGCCACTGAAGCTTTCTTT.

This sequence joins TRBV5-1 and TRBJ2-2, with a tentative D call TRBD1 (5 bases). This CDR3 is 15 amino acids long. V was trimmed by 2 bases and J by 4 bases, leaving 12 bases between them. Germline CDR1 SGHRS, CDR2 YFSETQ. The CDR3 loop reads CASSFLGVGTGELFF. CDR3 DNA: TGCGCCAGCAGCTTCCTAGGGGTCGGCACCGGGGAGCTGTTTTTT. Combining the CDR3 with reference TRBV5-1 and TRBJ2-2 gives the whole variable domain KAGVTQTPRYLIKTRGQQVTLSCSPISGHRSVSWYQQTPGQGLQFLFEYFSETQRNKGNFPGRFSGRQFSNSRSEMNVSTLELGDSALYLCASSFLGVGTGELFFGEGSRLTVL.

The chain carries TRBV6-5 and TRBJ1-4; D is uncertain. There are 15 residues in the CDR3. Germline V gives CDR1 MNHEY, CDR2 SVGAGI. The V end lost 0 bases, the J end lost 3 bases, and 8 bases lay between the germline ends. This CDR3 reads CASSYSSGPNEKLFF. DNA of the CDR3: TGTGCCAGCAGTTACTCGAGCGGACCTAATGAAAAACTGTTTTTT.

The chain uses TRBV7-4 and TRBJ2-7; 9 bases map to TRBD1. The length of the CDR3 is 15 residues. V was pared by 4 bases and J by 3 bases, with 7 bases of the junction left unmatched. Germline loops: CDR1 SGHVT, CDR2 SQSDAQ. The CDR3 DNA follows: TGTGCCAGCAGCTGTCGGACAGGGGTGAACTACGAGCAGTACTTC. It encodes CASSCRTGVNYEQYF. The complete variable domain, with remaining parts taken from reference TRBV7-4 and TRBJ2-7, reads GAGVSQSPRYKVAKRGRDVALRCDSISGHVTLYWYRQTLGQGSEVLTYSQSDAQRDKSGRPSGRFSAERPERSVSTLKIQRTEQGDSAVYLCASSCRTGVNYEQYFGPGTRLTVT.

This clone came up a few times. The chain links TRBV2 to TRBJ1-5, with D possibly TRBD1 on 6 matching bases. The CDR3 covers 13 residues. V dropped 8 bases and J dropped 2 bases, with 10 bases sitting between them. Per the germline V gene, CDR1 is SNHLY and CDR2 is FYNNEI. The CDR3 reads CASGTQGNQPQHF. The CDR3 DNA follows: TGTGCCAGCGGGACACAGGGCAATCAGCCCCAGCATTTT.

The rearrangement uses TRBV14 and TRBJ2-5; TRBD1 matches at 7 bases. Unmatched junction bases numbered 7, after V lost 4 bases and J lost 5 bases. This CDR3 is 14 amino acids long. The germline V gene encodes CDR1 SGHDN and CDR2 FVKESK. Here the CDR3 reads CASSPYRGWETQYF. The CDR3 region has the DNA TGTGCCAGCAGCCCTTACAGGGGATGGGAGACCCAGTACTTC.

The chain is built from TRBV4-2 and TRBJ2-1; TRBD1 matches 12 bases. The CDR3 sequence is 16 residues long. CDR1 LGHNA and CDR2 YNFKEQ come from the germline V gene. With V trimmed by 1 base and J by 6 bases, 4 bases remained unmatched. The CDR3 DNA sequence: TGTGCCAGCAGCCAAGTGGGGGACAGGGGGCTCAATGAGCAGTTCTTC. The encoded protein is CASSQVGDRGLNEQFF.